This entry features one T cell receptor beta chain sequence. Its antigen is still unknown. Base qualities were left out, and no much larger clone turns up one base away. Library method: 5' RACE. TCRdb lists the instrument as Illumina HiSeq 2500. A second PCR of roughly 7 to 11 cycles was performed with a sample-barcoded 5' primer and a J-beta primer mix. A template-switch 5' adaptor carrying 12 random nucleotides introduced a unique molecular identifier onto each TCR beta cDNA molecule. Each sample yielded at least 2.5 million CDR3-containing paired-end reads. First-strand cDNA synthesis was performed from all RNA using the Mint cDNA synthesis kit, with priming by a TRBC-specific oligonucleotide. All cDNA was treated with uracil-DNA glycosylase and then went through a first 18-cycle PCR with the universal primers M1SS and BC2_uni_R. In the original analysis: For normalization, 1 million high-quality reads were randomly selected from each sample, with every read carrying a distinct molecular identifier. Instead of being binned into consensus sequences, reads with shared molecular identifiers were discarded. CDR3 identification, clonotype clustering and error correction used MiTCR with a Q25 quality threshold and the strictest error-elimination algorithm. Lower-bound total TCR beta diversity was estimated with a nonparametric unseen species model using Euler transformation. The raw public reads went through TCRdb reprocessing: fastp at Q25, MiXCR clone calling, in-frame beta chains kept. Each CDR3 protein gets just one entry, which takes the most common genes and DNA from the rows behind it. V and J calls and clone size were set by TCRdb, not the authors. This sample is represented by about 800,000 distinct CDR3 sequences; roughly 50% of them were singletons. Jointly, the top ten make up roughly 22% of the sample.

Donors were around 37 systemically healthy Caucasian individuals from Russia aged roughly 6 to 90 years. Approximately 10 milliliters of peripheral blood were collected from each donor into EDTA-treated Vacutainer tubes. Ficoll-Paque density-gradient centrifugation was used to isolate PBMCs, with at least 7 million per sample. Trizol reagent was used to extract total RNA from PBMCs, with at least 5.5 micrograms per sample. The percentages of naive CD45RAhigh/CD27high T cells were determined by flow cytometry on a PBMC aliquot from every donor. This entry belongs to a study of blood T cells in healthy people across ages (dated by TCRdb to the mid-2010s). Study-wide context: In model experiments, template switching captured about one uniquely barcoded TCR beta cDNA molecule for every two T cells. Age-related changes in TCR beta repertoire diversity were measured in the study by deep sequencing normalized with unique cDNA molecular identifiers. Using the same blood draw, the study looked at two additional independent replicas of 1 million unique cDNA reads for two donors, one aged 18 to 30 and the other aged 80 or older. Donors of different ages were randomly distributed across sequencing lanes to avoid experimental bias. Donors were grouped into four age groups: young (average about 15 years), middle-aged (roughly 38), aged (around 60) and long-lived (approximately 81).

Counted from cysteine to phenylalanine, this CDR3 has 11 amino acids. The read is trimmed to its CDR3 DNA, 33 bases read in frame from base 1. V is cut by 8 bases and J by 5 bases, and the space between the germline ends is 9 bases. Per the germline V gene, MDHEN is the CDR1 and SYDVKM is the CDR2. Overall results and qualifications from the work: Estimates of total diversity based on one million sequenced T cells were considered lower bounds and underestimates. The CMV infection status of donors was not known, potentially confounding age-related changes in expanded clonotypes. As age increased, observed TCR beta diversity per million T cells dropped in a roughly linear way, and a significant reduction was already evident by age roughly 40. Observed TCR beta diversity correlated strongly with the percentage of naive T cells measured by flow cytometry. Compared with the aged group, more naive CD4+ T cells, fewer expanded clones and increased TCR diversity were shown by the long-lived group, suggesting age selection. Because profiling used bulk unsorted PBMCs, naive and antigen-experienced compartments could not be compared conclusively.

The receptor chain draws on TRBV28 and TRBJ2-5; the D region possibly corresponds to TRBD1 (5 bases align). The specimen sequenced was blood. This clonotype was obtained from a man under 40 in good health. The CDR3 region reads CASVHRETQYF. In nucleotides, the sequence is TGTGCCAGCGTGCACAGGGAGACCCAGTACTTC.